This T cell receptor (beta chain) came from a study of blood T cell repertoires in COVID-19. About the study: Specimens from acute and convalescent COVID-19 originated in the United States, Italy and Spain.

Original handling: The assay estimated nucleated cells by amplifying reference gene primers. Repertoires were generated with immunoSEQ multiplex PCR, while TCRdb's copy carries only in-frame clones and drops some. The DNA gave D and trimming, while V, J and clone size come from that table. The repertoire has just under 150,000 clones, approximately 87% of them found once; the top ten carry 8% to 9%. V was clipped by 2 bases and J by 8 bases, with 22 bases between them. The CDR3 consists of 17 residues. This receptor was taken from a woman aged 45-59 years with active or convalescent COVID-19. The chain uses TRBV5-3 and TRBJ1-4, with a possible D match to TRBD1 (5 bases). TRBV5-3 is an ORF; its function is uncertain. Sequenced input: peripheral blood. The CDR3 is CARSLFSSAQGEEKLFF. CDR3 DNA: TGTGCCAGAAGCTTATTTTCGTCGGCCCAAGGGGAAGAAAAACTGTTTTTT.